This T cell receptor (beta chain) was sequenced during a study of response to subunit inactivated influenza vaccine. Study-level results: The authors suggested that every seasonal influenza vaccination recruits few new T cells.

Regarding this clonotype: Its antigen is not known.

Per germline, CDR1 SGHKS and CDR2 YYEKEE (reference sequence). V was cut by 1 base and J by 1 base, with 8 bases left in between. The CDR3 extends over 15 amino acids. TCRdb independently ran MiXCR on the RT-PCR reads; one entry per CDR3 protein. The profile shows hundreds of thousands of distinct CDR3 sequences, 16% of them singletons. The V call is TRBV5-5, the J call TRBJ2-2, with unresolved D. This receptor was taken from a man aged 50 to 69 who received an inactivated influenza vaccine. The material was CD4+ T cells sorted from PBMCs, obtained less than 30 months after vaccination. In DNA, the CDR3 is TGTGCCAGCAGCTTGACCCACCGGAACACCGGGGAGCTGTTTTTT. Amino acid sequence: CASSLTHRNTGELFF.